In this sample, the clone carrying this T cell receptor (beta chain) turned up a few times. The antigen remains undetermined. TCRdb keeps only in-frame clones here, not all; method: immunoSEQ multiplex PCR. The table includes roughly 90,000 clones, just over 85% detected once. The data stem from a study of radiotherapy plus CTLA-4 blockade in lung cancer. In the study overall: There were objective responses in roughly a sixth of patients, and over 30% had disease control.

The study, taken as a whole, reports: Alongside interferon-beta, early blood T cell clone dynamics were reportedly the best predictor of response.

The ends were cut back, 1 base at V and 4 bases at J, with 20 bases in the middle. The V gene's germline CDR1 is SGHDT and CDR2 YYEEEE. CDR3 size: 17 residues. V is TRBV5-6 and J is TRBJ1-2; a possible D gene is TRBD1 (5 bases). The receptor was derived from a human donor with non-small cell lung cancer that progressed on radiotherapy plus ipilimumab. The sample in question was peripheral blood, obtained from a patient treated with radiotherapy plus ipilimumab. In nucleotides, the CDR3 is TGTGCCAGCAGCTTGACACCCAGGGTGGACGGGGGCTATGGCTACACCTTC. Amino acid sequence: CASSLTPRVDGGYGYTF.